The 7 T cell receptor beta chains below were found in one sample sequenced in a study of shared clonotypes between healthy human individuals. The method was immunoSEQ multiplex PCR; TCRdb's version includes in-frame clones alone and lacks a portion of them. This table holds over a million clones, about 80% found once. The sample taken for sequencing was memory CD4+ T cells sorted from blood. This sample's subset: CD45RA-negative fraction. The receptors here all came from a man younger than 30 in good health.

This clone appeared a few times. The CDR3 coding sequence is TGTGCCAGCAGCCAAGCCTTTGGGCTAGCGGGATCAGATACGCAGTATTTT. It codes for CASSQAFGLAGSDTQYF. J is TRBJ2-3 and V is TRBV4-2; 9 positions match TRBD2. Germline V gene data show CDR1 as LGHNA and CDR2 as YNFKEQ. This CDR3 region has 17 residues. V was clipped by 1 base and J by 4 bases; unmatched bases: 9.

In this sample, this clone turned up once. This chain uses TRBV9 with TRBJ2-3; 9 positions agree with TRBD2. Unmatched junction bases numbered 8, after V lost 6 bases and J lost 3 bases. Germline lookup yields CDR1 SGDLS and CDR2 YYNGEE. The CDR3 extends over 15 amino acids. The CDR3 spells CASTTSGFGTDTQYF. The CDR3 coding sequence is TGTGCCAGCACTACTAGCGGGTTCGGAACAGATACGCAGTATTTT.

Concerning this clone: A read error may explain this, as a much larger clone is one base away. At the DNA level, this CDR3 is encoded by other sequences in the same sample as well. The chain carries TRBV9 and TRBJ1-2; 8 nucleotides line up with TRBD1. The CDR3 sequence is 13 residues long. J lost 4 bases, V lost 3 bases, and 2 bases had no gene match. The germline CDR1 and CDR2 sequences are SGDLS and YYNGEE. CDR3 in DNA: TGTGCCAGCAGCGCACAGGGGGGCTATGGCTACACCTTC. It codes for CASSAQGGYGYTF.

This clone has only a few counts. Other DNA variants within this sample encode the same CDR3. The chain links TRBV18 to TRBJ2-5; no clear D. V was cut by 6 bases and J by 1 base, with 9 bases left in between. Germline CDR1 KGHSH, CDR2 LQKENI. The CDR3 loop spans 13 amino acids. CDR3 DNA: TGTGCCAGCTCCCCAAACTCCCAAGAGACCCAGTACTTC. It translates to CASSPNSQETQYF.

The chain couples TRBV29-1 to TRBJ2-1; D is perhaps TRBD1 (6 bases). Trimming cost V 6 bases and J 6 bases, with 12 bases left between them. The CDR3 length is 12 residues. Per germline, CDR1 SQVTM and CDR2 ANQGSEA. The CDR3 spells CSVGSQGNEQFF. CDR3 bases: TGCAGCGTGGGGTCACAGGGCAATGAGCAGTTCTTC.

The J gene is TRBJ2-1, the V gene TRBV10-2, with a weak D call TRBD2 (6 bases). V gave up 10 bases and J gave up 7 bases, with 17 bases separating them. Germline lookup yields CDR1 WSHSY and CDR2 SAAADI. The CDR3 contains 13 residues. CDR3 bases: TGCGCCACCTCGGCGGGGTCGATAAATGAGCAGTTCTTC. Amino acid sequence: CATSAGSINEQFF.

V usage is TRBV4-1 and J usage is TRBJ1-4; no clear D. Trimming took off 1 base at V and 5 bases at J, with 11 bases between the two ends. This CDR3 contains 15 residues. CDR1 and CDR2 from the germline V gene are MGHRA and YSYEKL. The CDR3 is CASSQVLSRNEKLFF. The CDR3 nucleotides are TGCGCCAGCAGCCAAGTGCTGTCAAGGAATGAAAAACTGTTTTTT.